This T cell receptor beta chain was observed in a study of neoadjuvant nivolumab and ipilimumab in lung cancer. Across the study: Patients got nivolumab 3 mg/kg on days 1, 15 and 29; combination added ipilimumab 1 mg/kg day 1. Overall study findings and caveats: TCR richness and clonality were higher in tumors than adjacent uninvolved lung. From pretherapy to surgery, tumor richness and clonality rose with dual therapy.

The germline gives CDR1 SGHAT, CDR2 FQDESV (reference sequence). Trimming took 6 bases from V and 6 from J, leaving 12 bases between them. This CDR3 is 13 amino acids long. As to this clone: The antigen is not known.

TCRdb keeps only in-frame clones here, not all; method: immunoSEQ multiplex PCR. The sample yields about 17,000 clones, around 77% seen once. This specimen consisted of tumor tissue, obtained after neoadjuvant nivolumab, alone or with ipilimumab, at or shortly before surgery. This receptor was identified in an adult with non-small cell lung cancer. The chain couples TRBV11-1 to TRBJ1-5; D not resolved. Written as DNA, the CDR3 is TGTGCCAGCAGTAGGGCGGTGGGTCAGCCCCAGCATTTT. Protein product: CASSRAVGQPQHF.